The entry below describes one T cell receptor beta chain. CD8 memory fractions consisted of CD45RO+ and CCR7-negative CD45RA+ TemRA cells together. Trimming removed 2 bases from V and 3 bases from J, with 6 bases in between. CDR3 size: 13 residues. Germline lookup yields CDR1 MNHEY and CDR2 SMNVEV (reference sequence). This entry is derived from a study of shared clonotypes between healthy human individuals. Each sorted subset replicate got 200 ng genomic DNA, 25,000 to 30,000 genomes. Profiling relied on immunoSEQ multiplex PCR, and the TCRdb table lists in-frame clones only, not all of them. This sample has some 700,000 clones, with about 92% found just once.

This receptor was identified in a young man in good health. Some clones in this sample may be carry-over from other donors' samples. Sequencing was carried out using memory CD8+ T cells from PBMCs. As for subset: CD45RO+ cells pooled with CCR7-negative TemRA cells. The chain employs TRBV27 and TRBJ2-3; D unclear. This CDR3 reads CASSLMRTDTQYF. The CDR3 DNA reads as TGTGCCAGCAGTTTAATGCGGACAGATACGCAGTATTTT.